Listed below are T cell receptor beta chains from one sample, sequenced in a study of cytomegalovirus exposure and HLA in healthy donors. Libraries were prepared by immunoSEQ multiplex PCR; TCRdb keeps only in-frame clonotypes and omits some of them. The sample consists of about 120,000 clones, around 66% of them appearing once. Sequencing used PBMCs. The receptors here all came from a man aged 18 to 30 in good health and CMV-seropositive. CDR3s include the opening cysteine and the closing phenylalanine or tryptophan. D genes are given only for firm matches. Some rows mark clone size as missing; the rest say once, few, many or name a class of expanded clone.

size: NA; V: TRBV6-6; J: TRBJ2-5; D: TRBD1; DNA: TGTGCCAGCAATCCAGGGGGCCAGGAGACCCAGTACTTC; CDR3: CASNPGGQETQYF
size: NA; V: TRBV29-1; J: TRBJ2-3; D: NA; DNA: TGCAGCGTTGCTGGGGCCTCAGATACGCAGTATTTT; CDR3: CSVAGASDTQYF
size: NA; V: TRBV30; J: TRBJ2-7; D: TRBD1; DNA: TGTGCCTGGAGTAGGGGACAGGCCTACGAGCAGTACTTC; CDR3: CAWSRGQAYEQYF
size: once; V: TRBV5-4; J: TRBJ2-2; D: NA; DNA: TGTGCCAGCAGCCCTATCGGGGGTTTGGACACCGGGGAGCTGTTTTTT; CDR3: CASSPIGGLDTGELFF
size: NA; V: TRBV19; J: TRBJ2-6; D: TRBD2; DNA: TGTGCCAGTAGTATAACTAGCGTAGGCTCTGGGGCCAACGTCCTGACTTTC; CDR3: CASSITSVGSGANVLTF
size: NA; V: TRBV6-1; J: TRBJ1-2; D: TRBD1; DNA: TGTGCCAGCAGTTTGACAGGGACTAACTATGGCTACACCTTC; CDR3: CASSLTGTNYGYTF
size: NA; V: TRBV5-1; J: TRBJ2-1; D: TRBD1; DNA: TGCGCCAGCAGCACGGACAGGGGGCATGAGCAGTTCTTC; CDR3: CASSTDRGHEQFF
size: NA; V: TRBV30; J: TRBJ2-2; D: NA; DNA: TGTGCCTGGAGTGTGGGGAGCGGGGAGCTGTTTTTT; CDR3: CAWSVGSGELFF
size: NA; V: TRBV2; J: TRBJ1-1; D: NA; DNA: TGTGCCAGCAGACCCGGGACATCGAACACTGAAGCTTTCTTT; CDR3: CASRPGTSNTEAFF
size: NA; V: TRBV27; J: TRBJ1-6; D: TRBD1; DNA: TGTGCCAGCAGTCAGCAGGGGGTCCTGGGTAATTCACCCCTCCACTTT; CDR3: CASSQQGVLGNSPLHF
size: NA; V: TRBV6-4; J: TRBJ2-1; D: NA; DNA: TGTGCCAGCAGGGACCCGAGCGGTGAGCAGTTCTTC; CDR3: CASRDPSGEQFF
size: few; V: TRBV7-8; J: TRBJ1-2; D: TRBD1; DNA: TGTGCCAGCAGCTTACTTACCAGGGGGCAGTGTGGCTACACCTTC; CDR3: CASSLLTRGQCGYTF
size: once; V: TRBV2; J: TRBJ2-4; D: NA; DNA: TGTGCCAGCAGTGAAGGATGGACAGCAGCCAAAAACATTCAGTACTTC; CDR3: CASSEGWTAAKNIQYF
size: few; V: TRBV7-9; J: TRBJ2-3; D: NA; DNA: TGTGCCAGCAGCCAGGGACTGGATACGCAGTATTTT; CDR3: CASSQGLDTQYF
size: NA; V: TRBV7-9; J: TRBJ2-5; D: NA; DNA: TGTTCCAGCAGCTCAAAACCACTATGGCAGGGGCGACAAGAGACCCAGTACTTC; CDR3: CSSSSKPLWQGRQETQYF
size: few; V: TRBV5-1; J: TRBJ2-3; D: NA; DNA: TGCGCCAGCCGGAGTGGTGGGGGGACAGATACGCAGTATTTT; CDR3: CASRSGGGTDTQYF
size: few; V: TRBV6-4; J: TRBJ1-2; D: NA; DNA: TGTGCCAGCAGTGACTCGACCTCAGGGGAGGGCTACACCTTC; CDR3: CASSDSTSGEGYTF
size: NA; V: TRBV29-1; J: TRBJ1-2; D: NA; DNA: TGCAGCGTTGAAGGGGTCGCGGGGGGCTACACCTTC; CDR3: CSVEGVAGGYTF
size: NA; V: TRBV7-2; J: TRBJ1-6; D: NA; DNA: TGTGCCAGCAGCTTAAGGGGGATGAGTTCACCCCTCCACTTT; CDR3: CASSLRGMSSPLHF
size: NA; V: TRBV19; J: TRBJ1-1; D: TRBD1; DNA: TGTGCCAGTAGCCAAGGGGGCGACACTGAAGCTTTCTTT; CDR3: CASSQGGDTEAFF
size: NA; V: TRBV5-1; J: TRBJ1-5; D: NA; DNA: TGCGCCAGCAGCTTGGGTTCGGGTGCTTGGCCCCAGCATTTT; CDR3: CASSLGSGAWPQHF
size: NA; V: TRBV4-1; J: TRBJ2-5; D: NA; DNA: TGCGCCAGCAGCCAGACGGGAGAGACCCAGTACTTC; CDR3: CASSQTGETQYF
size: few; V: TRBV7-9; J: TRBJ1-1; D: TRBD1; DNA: TGTGCCAGCAGCTTAGGGACAGGGTACCGCTTT; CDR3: CASSLGTGYRF
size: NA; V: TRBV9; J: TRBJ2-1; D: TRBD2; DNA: TGTGCCAGCAGCGTCGGGGGGGCCGACTACAATGAGCAGTTCTTC; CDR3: CASSVGGADYNEQFF
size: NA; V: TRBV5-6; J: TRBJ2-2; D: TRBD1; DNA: TGTGCCAGCAGCTTGGTACAGGGGACGGCCGGGGAGCTGTTTTTT; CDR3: CASSLVQGTAGELFF
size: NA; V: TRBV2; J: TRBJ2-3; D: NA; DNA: TGTGCCAGCAGTGCCTGGGCTAGCACAGATACGCAGTATTTT; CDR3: CASSAWASTDTQYF
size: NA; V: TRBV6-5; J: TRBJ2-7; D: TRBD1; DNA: TGTGCCAGCAGTACACCTGGACAGGGTAGAGACGAGCAGTACTTC; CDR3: CASSTPGQGRDEQYF
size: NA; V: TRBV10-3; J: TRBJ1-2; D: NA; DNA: TGTGCCACGGCCGCAGGAAACTATGGCTACACCTTC; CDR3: CATAAGNYGYTF
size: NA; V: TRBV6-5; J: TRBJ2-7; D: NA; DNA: TGTGCCAGCAGTCGCCGCGCCGAAAACGAGCAGTACTTC; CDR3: CASSRRAENEQYF
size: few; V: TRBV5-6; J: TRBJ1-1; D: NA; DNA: TGTGCCAGCAGCCCCAGGACAGCGAACACTGAAGCTTTCTTT; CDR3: CASSPRTANTEAFF
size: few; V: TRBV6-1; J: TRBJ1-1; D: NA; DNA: TGTGCCAGCAGTGAAGGCGTTTCGGGAGATACTGAAGCTTTCTTT; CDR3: CASSEGVSGDTEAFF
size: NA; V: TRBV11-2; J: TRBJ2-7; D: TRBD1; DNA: TGTGCCAGCAGCTTACGGGACAGCTTCTACGAGCAGTACTTC; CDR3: CASSLRDSFYEQYF
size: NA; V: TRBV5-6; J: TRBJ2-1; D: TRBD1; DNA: TGTGCCAGCAGCTTGGGGATAGGACAGGTATACAATGAGCAGTTCTTC; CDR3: CASSLGIGQVYNEQFF
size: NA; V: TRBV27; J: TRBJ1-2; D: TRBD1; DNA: TGTGCCAGCGGGTACACCGGGACAGGGGTGCGTGGCTACACCTTC; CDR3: CASGYTGTGVRGYTF
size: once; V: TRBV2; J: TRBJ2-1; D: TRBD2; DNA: TGTGCCACCAGACTAGCGGGGTTGTACAATGAGCAGTTCTTC; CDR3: CATRLAGLYNEQFF
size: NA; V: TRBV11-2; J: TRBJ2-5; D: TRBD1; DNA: TGTGCCAGCAGCTACACAGGGGACCAAGAGACCCAGTACTTC; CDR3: CASSYTGDQETQYF
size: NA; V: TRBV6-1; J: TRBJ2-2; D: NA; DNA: TGTGCCAGCAGCCCCGGGGTGGGAATCGGGGAGCTGTTTTTT; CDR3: CASSPGVGIGELFF
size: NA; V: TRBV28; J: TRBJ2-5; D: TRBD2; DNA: TGTGCCAGCAGTTTATTAGGGCTAGCGGGGGGGGCTGAGACCCAGTACTTC; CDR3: CASSLLGLAGGAETQYF
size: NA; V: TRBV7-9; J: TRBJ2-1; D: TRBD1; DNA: TGTGCCAGCAGCTTAGCGGGACAGGTGTACAATGAGCAGTTCTTC; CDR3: CASSLAGQVYNEQFF
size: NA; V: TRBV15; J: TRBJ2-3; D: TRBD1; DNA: TGTGCCACCAGCAGTCCCCGGGACAGGGGGACAGATACGCAGTATTTT; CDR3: CATSSPRDRGTDTQYF
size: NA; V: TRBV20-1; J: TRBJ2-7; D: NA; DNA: TGCAGTGCCCAGGCCGTGGGCGAGCAGTACTTC; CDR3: CSAQAVGEQYF
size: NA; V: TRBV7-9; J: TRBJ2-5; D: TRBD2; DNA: TGTGCCAGCAGCTCGGGACTAGATATAGAGACCCAGTACTTC; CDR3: CASSSGLDIETQYF
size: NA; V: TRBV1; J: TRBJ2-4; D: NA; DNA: TGCACCAGCAGCCAAGATAGCGGAGGGAACATTCAGTACTTC; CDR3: CTSSQDSGGNIQYF
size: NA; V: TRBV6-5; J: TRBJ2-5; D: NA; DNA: TGTGCCAGCAGTTACTCTGGTCAGGTAGAGACCCAGTACTTC; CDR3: CASSYSGQVETQYF
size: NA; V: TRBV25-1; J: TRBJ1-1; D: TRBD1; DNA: TGTGCCAGCAGTGTGGGACAGCTTAACACTGAAGCTTTCTTT; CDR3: CASSVGQLNTEAFF
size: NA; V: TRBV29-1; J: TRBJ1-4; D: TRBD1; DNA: TGCAGCGTCTCTCGGGACAGGGGACCCAATGAAAAACTGTTTTTT; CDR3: CSVSRDRGPNEKLFF
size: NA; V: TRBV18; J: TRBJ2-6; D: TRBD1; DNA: TGTGCCAGCTCACATGACAGGGTTACAGGGGCCAACGTCCTGACTTTC; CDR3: CASSHDRVTGANVLTF
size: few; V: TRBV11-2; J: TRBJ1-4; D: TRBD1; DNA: TGTGCCAGCAGCTTAGGGGACAGAGATAATGAAAAACTGTTTTTT; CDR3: CASSLGDRDNEKLFF
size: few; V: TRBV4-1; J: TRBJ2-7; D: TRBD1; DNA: TGCGCCAGCAGCCCCCGGGACAGGAGCTACGAGCAGTACTTC; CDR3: CASSPRDRSYEQYF
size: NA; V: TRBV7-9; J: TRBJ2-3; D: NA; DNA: TGTGCCAGCAGCTTAGAAAGCGGCACAGATACGCAGTATTTT; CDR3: CASSLESGTDTQYF
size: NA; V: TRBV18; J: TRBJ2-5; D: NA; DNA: TGTGCCACCCTTCAATCGGGAGAGACCCAGTACTTC; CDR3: CATLQSGETQYF
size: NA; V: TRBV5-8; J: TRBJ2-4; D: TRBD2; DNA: TGTGCCAGCAGCTTGGGGACCGGGACTAGCGGATTACTAGCCAAAAACATTCAGTACTTC; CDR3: CASSLGTGTSGLLAKNIQYF
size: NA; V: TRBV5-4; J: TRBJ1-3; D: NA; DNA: TGTGCCAGCAGCTTGTCCGGGACTGTCACTGGAAACACCATATATTTT; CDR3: CASSLSGTVTGNTIYF
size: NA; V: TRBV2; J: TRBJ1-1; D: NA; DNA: TGTGCCATTAATCGGGGGGGCCCGAACACTGAAGCTTTCTTT; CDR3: CAINRGGPNTEAFF
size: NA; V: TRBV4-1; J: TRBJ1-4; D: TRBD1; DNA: TGCGCCAGCAGCCAGGGGGACAGGGTGTTTTTT; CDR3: CASSQGDRVFF
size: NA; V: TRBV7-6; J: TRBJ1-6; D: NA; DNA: TGTGCCAGCAGCTTAGTGGAATCCAAAGAGGGTTCACCCCTCCACTTT; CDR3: CASSLVESKEGSPLHF
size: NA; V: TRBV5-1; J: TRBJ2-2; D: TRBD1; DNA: TGCGCCAGCAGAACCCAGGGGGCTGCCGGGGAGCTGTTTTTT; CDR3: CASRTQGAAGELFF
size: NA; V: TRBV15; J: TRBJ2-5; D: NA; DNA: TGTGCCACCAGCAGAAGTATGGACTTCGAAGAGACCCAGTACTTC; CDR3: CATSRSMDFEETQYF
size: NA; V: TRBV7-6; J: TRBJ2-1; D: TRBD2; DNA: TGTGCCAGCAGCTCGGGGGGGTTCAATGAGCAGTTCTTC; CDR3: CASSSGGFNEQFF